A single count supports the clone carrying this TCR beta chain. This sample is part of a study of blood T cell repertoires in COVID-19. Germline V gives CDR1 SGDLS, CDR2 YYNGEE. The CDR3 covers 13 residues. The junction had 2 bases not matched to a gene; V was cut back by 1 base and J by 6 bases. Sequencing was performed with immunoSEQ multiplex PCR; in TCRdb, only in-frame clones are kept and a portion is missing. The repertoire holds 250,000 to 300,000 clones, with 70% to 90% as singletons. The sequence was collected from a woman aged 55-69 years with acute or convalescent COVID-19. Sequenced: peripheral blood. This chain uses TRBV9 with TRBJ1-2, with TRBD1 identical over 8 bases. CDR3 amino acids: CASSVNRGDGYTF. The CDR3 coding sequence is TGTGCCAGCAGCGTAAACAGGGGGGATGGCTACACCTTC.